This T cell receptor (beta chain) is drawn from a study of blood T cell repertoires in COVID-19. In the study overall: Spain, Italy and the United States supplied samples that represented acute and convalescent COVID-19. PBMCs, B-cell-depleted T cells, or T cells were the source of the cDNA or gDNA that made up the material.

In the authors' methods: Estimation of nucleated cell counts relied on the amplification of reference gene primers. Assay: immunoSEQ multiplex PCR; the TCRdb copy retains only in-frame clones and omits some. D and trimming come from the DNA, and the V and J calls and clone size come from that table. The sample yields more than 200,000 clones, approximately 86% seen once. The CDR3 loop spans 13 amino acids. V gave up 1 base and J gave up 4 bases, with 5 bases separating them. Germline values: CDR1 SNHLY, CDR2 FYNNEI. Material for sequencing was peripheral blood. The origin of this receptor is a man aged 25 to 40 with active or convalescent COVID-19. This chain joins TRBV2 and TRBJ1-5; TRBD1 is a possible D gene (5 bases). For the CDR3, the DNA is TGTGCCAGCAGTGAAGACAGGAATCAGCCCCAGCATTTT. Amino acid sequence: CASSEDRNQPQHF.